These 8 T cell receptor beta chains were all obtained from the same sample, sequenced in a study of regulatory T cells in long-lasting Graves disease. As for time point: persistent/refractory GD, antithyroid drugs over 5 years with positive TRAb. Researchers made the TCR library from RNA that was extracted from PBMCs. With iRepertoire HTBI primers and Arm-PCR of CDR3 regions, TCR beta libraries were built. TCRdb itself ran the multiplex PCR reads through MiXCR, one entry per CDR3 protein. The table includes 250,000 to 300,000 distinct CDR3 sequences, around a fifth detected once. The sequencing used peripheral blood mononuclear cells (PBMCs), collected when the disease was refractory, from a patient treated with antithyroid drugs. All receptors come from a female donor with Graves disease.

The J gene is TRBJ2-1, the V gene TRBV7-8, with 11 bases fitting TRBD2. The CDR3 consists of 16 residues. The V gene's germline CDR1 is SGHVS and CDR2 FQNEAQ. With V trimmed by 3 bases and J by 5 bases, 6 bases remained unmatched. The CDR3 loop is CASSFFSGRDNNEQFF. The CDR3 bases are TGTGCCAGCAGCTTCTTTAGCGGGAGGGATAACAATGAGCAGTTCTTC. The full variable domain, in which reference TRBV7-8 and TRBJ2-1 provide the parts outside the CDR3, is GAGVSQSPRYKVAKRGQDVALRCDPISGHVSLFWYQQALGQGPEFLTYFQNEAQLDKSGLPSDRFFAERPEGSVSTLKIQRTQQEDSAVYLCASSFFSGRDNNEQFFGPGTRLTVL.

In regard to this clonotype: One base away lies a much larger clone, so this may be a sequencing read error. The rearrangement links TRBV20-1 to TRBJ2-5; 8 nucleotides line up with TRBD2. This CDR3 has 14 residues. Per the germline V gene, CDR1 is DFQATT and CDR2 is SNEGSKA (reference sequence). Losses at the gene ends were 0 bases for V and 4 bases for J; bases not matched to a gene: 4. The CDR3 sequence is CSARDLSGRETQYF. The DNA for the CDR3 is TGCAGTGCTAGAGATCTCAGCGGGAGAGAGACCCAGTACTTC.

This chain connects TRBV5-1 to TRBJ2-2; 9 bases agree with TRBD2. Trimming cost V 0 bases and J 4 bases; bases outside gene matches: 7. The CDR3 is 17 amino acids. Germline V gives CDR1 SGHRS, CDR2 YFSETQ. The CDR3 protein is CASSLESGRPGTGELFF. DNA of the CDR3: TGCGCCAGCAGCTTGGAGAGCGGGAGGCCTGGCACCGGGGAGCTGTTTTTT.

This clonotype appeared a few times. This rearrangement joins TRBV7-2 to TRBJ1-6; D not certain. The CDR3 runs 15 residues. Trimming removed 2 bases at V and 9 bases at J, with 14 bases between. The germline V gene encodes CDR1 SGHTA and CDR2 FQGNSA. CDR3 region: CASSLFDSDASPLHF. Here the CDR3 DNA reads TGTGCCAGCAGCTTATTCGATAGCGACGCTTCACCCCTCCACTTT. Full variable domain (rest looked up from reference TRBV7-2 and TRBJ1-6): GAGVSQSPSNKVTEKGKDVELRCDPISGHTALYWYRQSLGQGLEFLIYFQGNSAPDKSGLPSDRFSAERTGGSVSTLTIQRTQQEDSAVYLCASSLFDSDASPLHFGNGTRLTVT.

This clonotype occurred many times. The chain uses TRBV28 and TRBJ1-5; possibly TRBD1 for D (6 bases). Trimming removed 1 base at V and 4 bases at J, with 11 bases between. The germline CDR1 and CDR2 sequences are MDHEN and SYDVKM. The CDR3 spans 15 residues. In DNA, the CDR3 is TGTGCCAGCAGTTTATCTGGGACACTTAATCAGCCCCAGCATTTT. This gives the protein CASSLSGTLNQPQHF.

The sample holds a few counts of this clonotype. The chain is built from TRBV19 and TRBJ2-2; 14 nucleotides match TRBD2. Germline trimming cut 2 bases from V and 6 bases from J; bases unmatched to any gene: 5. The germline gives CDR1 LNHDA, CDR2 SQIVND (reference sequence). CDR3 length: 17 residues. The CDR3 protein is CASSIFLTSGRAGELFF. CDR3 bases: TGTGCCAGTAGTATATTTTTGACTAGCGGGAGGGCCGGGGAGCTGTTTTTT.

This clonotype occurred many times. V usage is TRBV30 and J usage is TRBJ1-1; D might be TRBD1 (5 bases). The CDR3 extends over 16 amino acids. The V gene lost 2 bases and the J gene lost 7 bases, with 23 bases spanning the gap. Germline CDR1 GTSNPN, CDR2 SVGIG (reference sequence). DNA of the CDR3: TGTGCCTGGAGTAACACCCATTGGGGACCGCCTTATGAAGCTTTCTTT. Translation: CAWSNTHWGPPYEAFF. The full variable domain, with the rest looked up from reference TRBV30 and TRBJ1-1, is SQTIHQWPATLVQPVGSPLSLECTVEGTSNPNLYWYRQAAGRGLQLLFYSVGIGQISSEVPQNLSASRPQDRQFILSSKKLLLSDSGFYLCAWSNTHWGPPYEAFFGQGTRLTVV.

This clonotype came up many times. V and J are TRBV28 and TRBJ2-5; unclear D gene. Trimming removed 3 bases at V and 2 bases at J, with 13 bases between. Germline values: CDR1 MDHEN, CDR2 SYDVKM. This CDR3 region has 15 residues. The CDR3 DNA is TGTGCCAGCAGTTTCGGAGTCGACAAACAAGAGACCCAGTACTTC. It is translated as CASSFGVDKQETQYF.